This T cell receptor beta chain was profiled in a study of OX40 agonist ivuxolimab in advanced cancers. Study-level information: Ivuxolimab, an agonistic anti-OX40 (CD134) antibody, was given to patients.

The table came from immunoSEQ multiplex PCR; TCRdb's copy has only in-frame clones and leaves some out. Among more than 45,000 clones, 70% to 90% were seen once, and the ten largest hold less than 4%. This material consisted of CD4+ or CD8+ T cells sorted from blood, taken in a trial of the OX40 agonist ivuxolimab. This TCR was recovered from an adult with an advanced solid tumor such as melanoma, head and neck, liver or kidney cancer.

The CDR3 DNA sequence: TGTGCCAGCACCCTAGCGGGCTATGGCTACACCTTC. Translation: CASTLAGYGYTF. The chain links TRBV11-2 to TRBJ1-2; D is ambiguous. Germline V gene sequence: CDR1 SGHAT, CDR2 FQNNGV. Deletions cut 7 bases from V and 4 bases from J, with 10 bases between. The CDR3 extends over 12 amino acids.